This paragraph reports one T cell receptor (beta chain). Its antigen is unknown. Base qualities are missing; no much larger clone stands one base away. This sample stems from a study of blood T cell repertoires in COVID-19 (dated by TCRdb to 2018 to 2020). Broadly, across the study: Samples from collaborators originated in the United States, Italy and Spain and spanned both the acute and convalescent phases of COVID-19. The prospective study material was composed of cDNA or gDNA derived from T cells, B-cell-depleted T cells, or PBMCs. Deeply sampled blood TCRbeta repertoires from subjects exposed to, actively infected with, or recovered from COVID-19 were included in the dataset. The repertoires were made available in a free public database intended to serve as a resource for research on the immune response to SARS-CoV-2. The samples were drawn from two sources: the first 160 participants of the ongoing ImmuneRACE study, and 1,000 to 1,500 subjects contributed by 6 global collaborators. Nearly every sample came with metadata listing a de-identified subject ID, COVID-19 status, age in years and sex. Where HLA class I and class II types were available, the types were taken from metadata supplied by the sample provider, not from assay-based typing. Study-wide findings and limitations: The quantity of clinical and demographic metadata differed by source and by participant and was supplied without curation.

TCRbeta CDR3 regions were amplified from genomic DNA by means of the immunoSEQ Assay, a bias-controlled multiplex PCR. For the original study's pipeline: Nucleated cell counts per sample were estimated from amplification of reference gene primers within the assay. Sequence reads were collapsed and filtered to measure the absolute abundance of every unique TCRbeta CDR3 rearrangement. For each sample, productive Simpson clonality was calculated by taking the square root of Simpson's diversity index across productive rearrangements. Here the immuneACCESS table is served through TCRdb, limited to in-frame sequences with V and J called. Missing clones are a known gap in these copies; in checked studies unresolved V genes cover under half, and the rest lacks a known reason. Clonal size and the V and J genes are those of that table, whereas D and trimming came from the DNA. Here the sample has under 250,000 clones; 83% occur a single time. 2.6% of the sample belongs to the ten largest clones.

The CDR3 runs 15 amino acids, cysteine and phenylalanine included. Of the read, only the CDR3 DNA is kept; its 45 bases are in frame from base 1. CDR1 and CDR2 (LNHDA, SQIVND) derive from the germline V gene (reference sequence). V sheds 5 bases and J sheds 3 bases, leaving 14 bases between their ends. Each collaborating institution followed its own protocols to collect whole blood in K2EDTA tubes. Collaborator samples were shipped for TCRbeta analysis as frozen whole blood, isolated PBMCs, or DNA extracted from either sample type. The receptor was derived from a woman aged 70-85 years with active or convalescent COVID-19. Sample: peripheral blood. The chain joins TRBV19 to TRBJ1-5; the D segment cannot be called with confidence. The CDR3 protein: CASSPRTGINQPQHF. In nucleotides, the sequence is TGTGCCAGTAGTCCCAGGACGGGGATCAATCAGCCCCAGCATTTT.